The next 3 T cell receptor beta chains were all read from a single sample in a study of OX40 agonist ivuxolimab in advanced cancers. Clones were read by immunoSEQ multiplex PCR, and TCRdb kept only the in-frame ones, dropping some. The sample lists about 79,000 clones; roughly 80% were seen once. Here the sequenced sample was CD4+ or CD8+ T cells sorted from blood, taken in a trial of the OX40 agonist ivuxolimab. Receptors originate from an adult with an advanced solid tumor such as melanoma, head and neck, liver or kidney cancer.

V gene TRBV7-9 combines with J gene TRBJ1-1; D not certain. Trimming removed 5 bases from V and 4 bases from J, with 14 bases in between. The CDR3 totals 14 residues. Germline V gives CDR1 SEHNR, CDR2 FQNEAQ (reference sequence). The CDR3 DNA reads TGTGCCAGCAGCCGTGTAGGCGAGGGCACTGAAGCTTTCTTT. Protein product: CASSRVGEGTEAFF. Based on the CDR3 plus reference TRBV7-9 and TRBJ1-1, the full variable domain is DTGVSQNPRHKITKRGQNVTFRCDPISEHNRLYWYRQTLGQGPEFLTYFQNEAQLEKSRLLSDRFSAERPKGSFSTLEIQRTEQGDSAMYLCASSRVGEGTEAFFGQGTRLTVV.

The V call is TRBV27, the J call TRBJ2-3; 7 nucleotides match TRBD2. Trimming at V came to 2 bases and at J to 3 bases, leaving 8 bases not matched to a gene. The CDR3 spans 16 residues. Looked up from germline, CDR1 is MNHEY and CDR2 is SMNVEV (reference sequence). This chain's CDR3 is CASSLTGLAATDTQYF. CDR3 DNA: TGTGCCAGCAGTTTAACTGGCCTAGCGGCAACAGATACGCAGTATTTT.

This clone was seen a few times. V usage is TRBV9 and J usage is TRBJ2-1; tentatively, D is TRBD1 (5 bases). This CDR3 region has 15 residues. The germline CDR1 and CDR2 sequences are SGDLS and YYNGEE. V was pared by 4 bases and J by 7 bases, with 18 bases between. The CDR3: CASSLGARPGNEQFF. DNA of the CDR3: TGTGCCAGCAGCCTAGGGGCTAGGCCTGGGAATGAGCAGTTCTTC.